This is a list of T cell receptor beta chains from one sample in a study of cytomegalovirus exposure and HLA in healthy donors. Measured with immunoSEQ multiplex PCR; TCRdb has only the in-frame clones, and not every one. Of approximately 220,000 clones in the sample, around nine tenths are singletons; the top ten hold 0.85% to 1.2%. The specimen was PBMCs. These TCRs come from a young woman in good health and CMV-seronegative. Each CDR3 is given with its conserved first and last residue. The order of the fields is D gene, clone size, V gene, J gene, CDR3 DNA, CDR3 protein. D genes are given only for firm matches. Size is omitted from some rows. Given values are once, few, many or a class for expanded clones.

d_call: TRBD1
clone_size: .
v_call: TRBV6-5
j_call: TRBJ2-5
cdr3_nt: TGTGCCAGCAGCTCACGACAGGGGGGAGAGACCCAGTACTTC
cdr3_aa: CASSSRQGGETQYF

d_call: TRBD2
clone_size: .
v_call: TRBV9
j_call: TRBJ2-3
cdr3_nt: TGTGCCAGCAGCGTAACTAGCGGGAGGGCGGATACGCAGTATTTT
cdr3_aa: CASSVTSGRADTQYF

d_call: .
clone_size: .
v_call: TRBV7-6
j_call: TRBJ1-6
cdr3_nt: TGTGCCAGCAGCCCCGCGAGGGAATTATGGTCACCCCTCCACTTT
cdr3_aa: CASSPARELWSPLHF

d_call: .
clone_size: .
v_call: TRBV9
j_call: TRBJ2-2
cdr3_nt: TGTGCCAGCAGCGTCACCGGGACACCGAACACCGGGGAGCTGTTTTTT
cdr3_aa: CASSVTGTPNTGELFF

d_call: TRBD2
clone_size: .
v_call: TRBV2
j_call: TRBJ2-5
cdr3_nt: TGTGCCAGCACCCCCCTAACGGGGGGACTGGAGACCCAGTACTTC
cdr3_aa: CASTPLTGGLETQYF

d_call: .
clone_size: .
v_call: TRBV18
j_call: TRBJ1-2
cdr3_nt: TGTGCCAGCTCACCGAGGGGGGGAGACTATGGCTACACCTTC
cdr3_aa: CASSPRGGDYGYTF

d_call: .
clone_size: .
v_call: TRBV9
j_call: TRBJ1-5
cdr3_nt: TGTGCCAGCAGCGTAGCGGCAGGGGATCAGCCCCAGCATTTT
cdr3_aa: CASSVAAGDQPQHF

d_call: .
clone_size: few
v_call: TRBV5-1
j_call: TRBJ1-2
cdr3_nt: TGCGCCAGCAGCTTGACAGATTATGGCTACACCTTC
cdr3_aa: CASSLTDYGYTF

d_call: .
clone_size: .
v_call: TRBV5-1
j_call: TRBJ2-7
cdr3_nt: TGCGCCAGCAGCCCCTTACAGGCCACCTACGAGCAGTACTTC
cdr3_aa: CASSPLQATYEQYF

d_call: .
clone_size: .
v_call: TRBV6-1
j_call: TRBJ1-5
cdr3_nt: TGTGCCAGTGCTCCGGTGGAGGGTCAGCCCCAGCATTTT
cdr3_aa: CASAPVEGQPQHF

d_call: TRBD1
clone_size: .
v_call: TRBV27
j_call: TRBJ2-6
cdr3_nt: TGTGCCAGCAGTTGGATTGGACAGGCCTCTGGGGCCAACGTCCTGACTTTC
cdr3_aa: CASSWIGQASGANVLTF

d_call: TRBD2
clone_size: .
v_call: TRBV9
j_call: TRBJ2-5
cdr3_nt: TGTGCCAGCAGCGTTGGGGTAGCGGGACAACAAGAGACCCAGTACTTC
cdr3_aa: CASSVGVAGQQETQYF

d_call: TRBD1
clone_size: .
v_call: TRBV5-1
j_call: TRBJ1-1
cdr3_nt: TGCGCCAGCAGCAAAGACAGGGGGCGCGGGTACACTGAAGCTTTCTTT
cdr3_aa: CASSKDRGRGYTEAFF

d_call: TRBD2
clone_size: .
v_call: TRBV5-4
j_call: TRBJ2-3
cdr3_nt: TGTGCCAGCAGCCCGAGCGGGACGATCTCAGATACGCAGTATTTT
cdr3_aa: CASSPSGTISDTQYF

d_call: .
clone_size: .
v_call: TRBV6-6
j_call: TRBJ2-7
cdr3_nt: TGTGCCAGCAGTTCCCAGGGGTCCAACTACGAGCAGTACTTC
cdr3_aa: CASSSQGSNYEQYF

d_call: .
clone_size: once
v_call: TRBV9
j_call: TRBJ1-1
cdr3_nt: TGTGCCAGCAGCGTAGAAGTAGACAGCGACAACACTGAAGCTTTCTTT
cdr3_aa: CASSVEVDSDNTEAFF

d_call: .
clone_size: .
v_call: TRBV9
j_call: TRBJ2-2
cdr3_nt: TGTGCCAGCAGCCCTCTCGCGGTCCGCGGGGAGCTGTTTTTT
cdr3_aa: CASSPLAVRGELFF

d_call: .
clone_size: .
v_call: TRBV15
j_call: TRBJ2-1
cdr3_nt: TGTGCCACCAGCGCCAGACAGTTTAGTGAGCAGTTCTTC
cdr3_aa: CATSARQFSEQFF

d_call: .
clone_size: few
v_call: TRBV5-6
j_call: TRBJ2-7
cdr3_nt: TGTGCCAGCAGCTTAGAAGGTCGAGGCTACGAGCAGTACTTC
cdr3_aa: CASSLEGRGYEQYF

d_call: TRBD2
clone_size: .
v_call: TRBV6-5
j_call: TRBJ2-7
cdr3_nt: TGTGCCAGCAGTCGCGGGAGATTGTACGAGCAGTACTTC
cdr3_aa: CASSRGRLYEQYF

d_call: .
clone_size: .
v_call: TRBV30
j_call: TRBJ1-1
cdr3_nt: TGTGCCTGGAGTGACGGGAACACTGAAGCTTTCTTT
cdr3_aa: CAWSDGNTEAFF

d_call: .
clone_size: .
v_call: TRBV7-6
j_call: TRBJ1-1
cdr3_nt: TGTGCCAGCAGCTTAGGGAGGGGGAACACTGAAGCTTTCTTT
cdr3_aa: CASSLGRGNTEAFF

d_call: .
clone_size: once
v_call: TRBV19
j_call: TRBJ2-3
cdr3_nt: TGTGCCAGTAGTCAACAACACGCTAGCACAGATACGCAGTATTTT
cdr3_aa: CASSQQHASTDTQYF

d_call: .
clone_size: .
v_call: TRBV7-6
j_call: TRBJ1-4
cdr3_nt: TGTGCCAGCAGGCCTACCTCAGGGCGACCTAATGAAAAACTGTTTTTT
cdr3_aa: CASRPTSGRPNEKLFF

d_call: TRBD1
clone_size: .
v_call: TRBV19
j_call: TRBJ1-2
cdr3_nt: TGTGCCAGTAGTATAGATCAGGGGGCAGGTGGCTACACCTTC
cdr3_aa: CASSIDQGAGGYTF

d_call: .
clone_size: .
v_call: TRBV18
j_call: TRBJ2-3
cdr3_nt: TGTGCCAGCTCACCACGGGAATGGGGGCTACGGACAGATACGCAGTATTTT
cdr3_aa: CASSPREWGLRTDTQYF

d_call: TRBD1
clone_size: .
v_call: TRBV28
j_call: TRBJ1-2
cdr3_nt: TGTGCCAGCAGTTCCCCGCGCCGTGGAGACAGGGCAGGAGGCTACACCTTC
cdr3_aa: CASSSPRRGDRAGGYTF

d_call: TRBD2
clone_size: .
v_call: TRBV7-9
j_call: TRBJ2-3
cdr3_nt: TGTGCCAGCAGCAAGGGACTAGCGGGAGACACAGATACGCAGTATTTT
cdr3_aa: CASSKGLAGDTDTQYF

d_call: .
clone_size: once
v_call: TRBV19
j_call: TRBJ1-1
cdr3_nt: TGTGCCAGTAGTATATCGGGATCCCCCACTGAAGCTTTCTTT
cdr3_aa: CASSISGSPTEAFF

d_call: TRBD1
clone_size: .
v_call: TRBV7-6
j_call: TRBJ2-3
cdr3_nt: TGTGCCAGCAGCTTACCGAGTTGGGCAGGGGGTCGAGATACGCAGTATTTT
cdr3_aa: CASSLPSWAGGRDTQYF

d_call: .
clone_size: few
v_call: TRBV30
j_call: TRBJ1-2
cdr3_nt: TGTGCCACCAGGCCAGGGTTTGGCTACACCTTC
cdr3_aa: CATRPGFGYTF

d_call: .
clone_size: .
v_call: TRBV28
j_call: TRBJ1-4
cdr3_nt: TGTGCCAGCAGGGGAAGGACAGATGAAAAACTGTTTTTT
cdr3_aa: CASRGRTDEKLFF